The 10 T cell receptor beta chains listed next were all sequenced from one sample in a study of T cells in Graves' hyperthyroidism and ophthalmopathy. TCR beta CDR3 regions were amplified from RNA transcripts. The HTBI set primed first-round TCR CDR3 RT-PCR. MiXCR was run by TCRdb on the multiplex PCR reads, yielding one entry per CDR3 protein. The data contain about 640,000 distinct CDR3 sequences, about 20% of them singletons. Input material: blood. The receptor set was obtained from a man aged 25-45 years with Graves' ophthalmopathy.

This clonotype was seen only a few times. Written as DNA, the CDR3 is TGCAGCCTACGGACACCGAATCGGGAAAAACTGTTTTTT. It is translated as CSLRTPNREKLFF. The chain has TRBV29-1 and TRBJ1-4, with a weak D call TRBD1 (5 bases). The CDR3 length is 13 residues. The V gene's germline CDR1 is SQVTM and CDR2 ANQGSEA. V lost 8 bases, J lost 8 bases, and 18 bases lay in between.

The V call is TRBV10-3, the J call TRBJ2-1; TRBD1 aligns across 10 bases. The CDR3 runs to 16 residues. Unmatched junction bases numbered 15, after V lost 7 bases and J lost 9 bases. In germline, CDR1 is ENHRY, CDR2 SYGVKD. CDR3 in amino acids: CAITQDPGQGRGEQFF. The CDR3 DNA is TGTGCCATCACCCAAGATCCGGGACAGGGGCGCGGTGAGCAGTTCTTC.

This clonotype was seen only a few times. This chain uses TRBV10-3 with TRBJ1-4, with 10 positions matching TRBD1. From germline, CDR1 is ENHRY and CDR2 SYGVKD. There are 14 residues in the CDR3. After removal of 7 bases from V and 8 bases from J, the junction contained 7 bases not matched to a gene. The CDR3 DNA reads TGTGCCATCACTGGTGGGACAGGGGCGGAAAAACTGTTTTTT. As protein: CAITGGTGAEKLFF.

This clonotype was counted between two and nine times. This chain joins TRBV5-5 and TRBJ1-5; D possibly corresponds to TRBD1 (6 bases). V lost 0 bases and J 4 bases, leaving 11 bases between the germline ends. The germline V gene has CDR1 SGHKS and CDR2 YYEKEE (reference sequence). The CDR3 extends over 15 amino acids. The CDR3 nucleotides read TGTGCCAGCAGCTTGGAGAGGGGGTTTAATCAGCCCCAGCATTTT. Residues: CASSLERGFNQPQHF.

This clonotype came up a few times. The gene calls are TRBV20-1 and TRBJ1-6; D is possibly TRBD1 (6 bases). Between the trimmed V and J ends, which lost 3 bases and 7 bases, there was a span of 13 bases. CDR3 size: 14 residues. CDR1 and CDR2 (germline): DFQATT, SNEGSKA (reference sequence). The CDR3 DNA reads as TGCAGTGCTAGGAGTGGGGGCGGGAATTCACCCCTCCACTTT. Protein product: CSARSGGGNSPLHF.

The sample holds many counts of this clonotype. The chain links TRBV11-3 to TRBJ2-1, with unresolved D. CDR3 length equals 13 residues. The germline gives CDR1 SGHNT, CDR2 YENEEA. Trimming left V 0 bases short and J 4 bases short, with 4 bases between. CDR3: CASSLDEYNEQFF. DNA of the CDR3: TGTGCCAGCAGCTTAGATGAGTACAATGAGCAGTTCTTC.

In its sample, this clonotype was seen a few times. The rearrangement uses TRBV27 and TRBJ2-1; 10 positions agree with TRBD2. Germline trimming cut 5 bases from V and 2 bases from J; bases unmatched to any gene: 9. Per the germline V gene, CDR1 is MNHEY and CDR2 is SMNVEV (reference sequence). The CDR3 totals 17 residues. CDR3 sequence: CASSILSGRAPYNEQFF. For the CDR3, the DNA is TGTGCCAGCAGTATTCTAAGCGGGAGGGCCCCCTACAATGAGCAGTTCTTC.

There are a few counts of this clonotype. The chain carries TRBV3-1 and TRBJ2-7; D is perhaps TRBD1 (6 bases). The ends were cut back, 3 bases at V and 1 base at J, with 16 bases in the middle. The germline V gene encodes CDR1 LGHDT and CDR2 YNNKEL (reference sequence). There are 16 residues in the CDR3. The CDR3: CASSQYPRGKSYEQYF. For the CDR3, the DNA is TGTGCCAGCAGCCAGTACCCCAGGGGAAAATCCTACGAGCAGTACTTC.

This clonotype appeared many times. This sequence joins TRBV28 and TRBJ2-7; D possibly corresponds to TRBD1 (6 bases). This CDR3 has 14 amino acids. Germline CDR1 is MDHEN and CDR2 is SYDVKM. V gave up 4 bases and J gave up 7 bases, with 17 bases separating them. The CDR3 DNA follows: TGTGCCAGCAGTTCAACAGGGATTTGGTGGGAGCAGTACTTC. It translates to CASSSTGIWWEQYF.

This clonotype showed up many times. J is TRBJ1-2 and V is TRBV11-2; the match to TRBD1 covers 8 bases. V shed 0 bases, J shed 4 bases, and the junction held 4 bases outside the gene matches. CDR1 and CDR2 from the germline V gene are SGHAT and FQNNGV. This CDR3 contains 15 residues. The CDR3 bases are TGTGCCAGCAGCTTAGAAGGGACAGGTTCCTATGGCTACACCTTC. Encoded protein: CASSLEGTGSYGYTF.